These T cell receptor beta chains were read from a single sample in a study of T cells in Graves' hyperthyroidism and ophthalmopathy. TCRdb itself ran the multiplex PCR reads through MiXCR, one entry per CDR3 protein. The sample yields a few hundred thousand distinct CDR3 sequences, 15% to 20% seen once. Sequenced material: blood. The receptors derive from a woman between 50 and 59 years old with Graves' hyperthyroidism. CDR3s include the opening cysteine and the closing phenylalanine or tryptophan. The D gene is left open where the match is weak. Expanded clones get a size class; other rows say once, few or many, or leave the size out.

TGTGCCAGCAGTTTAACAAGGGGCGATAACTATGGCTACACCTTC | CASSLTRGDNYGYTF | . | TRBJ1-2 | TRBV27 | .
TGTGCCAGCTCAACTAGGGGGGGGACCCGAGGCTACACCTTC | CASSTRGGTRGYTF | . | TRBJ1-2 | TRBV12-3/TRBV12-4 | few
TGTGCCAGCAGCCCCCAAGCGGGTGGGGCCTACAATGAGCAGTTCTTC | CASSPQAGGAYNEQFF | . | TRBJ2-1 | TRBV7-9 | .
TGCGCCACCTCGGGGGGGGCCGGCACAGATACGCAGTATTTT | CATSGGAGTDTQYF | TRBD2 | TRBJ2-3 | TRBV5-1 | .
TGTGCCAGCAGCTGGGACGGTCGAGGCTACACCTTC | CASSWDGRGYTF | . | TRBJ1-2 | TRBV11-2 | many
TGTGCCAGCAGTTCGAGCTCCTACAATGAGCAGTTCTTC | CASSSSSYNEQFF | . | TRBJ2-1 | TRBV27 | large
TGCAGTGCTAAAGACAGGGGGACGGACACTGAAGCTTTCTTT | CSAKDRGTDTEAFF | TRBD1 | TRBJ1-1 | TRBV20-1 | .
TGCAGTGCTAGGACTAGCGGGAGGGGGCGTGAGCAGTTCTTC | CSARTSGRGREQFF | TRBD2 | TRBJ2-1 | TRBV20-1 | .
TGTGCCAGCAGCTCAGGGACAGCACTGAACACTGAAGCTTTCTTT | CASSSGTALNTEAFF | TRBD1 | TRBJ1-1 | TRBV7-2 | few
TGTGCCAGCAGGGAACCGGGACAGGGGAGAGCCGAGCAGTACTTC | CASREPGQGRAEQYF | TRBD1 | TRBJ2-7 | TRBV27 | .
TGCGCCAGCAGCTTGGCCGCTTCTGCGATCTATGGCTACACCTTC | CASSLAASAIYGYTF | . | TRBJ1-2 | TRBV5-1 | many
TGTGCCACCGGGACAGGGGACACCGGGGAGCTGTTTTTT | CATGTGDTGELFF | TRBD1 | TRBJ2-2 | TRBV6-1 | many
TGTGCCAGCAGTTACTCGAACCTGCGGCTTCCCGAGCAGTACTTC | CASSYSNLRLPEQYF | . | TRBJ2-7 | TRBV6-5 | few
TGCAGTGCTAGAGATCCCAGGGTGGGCGGCTACACCTTC | CSARDPRVGGYTF | . | TRBJ1-2 | TRBV20-1 | .
TGTGCCAGCAGTTACTCCCAGGGGCAGAGCGGGGAGCTGTTTTTT | CASSYSQGQSGELFF | . | TRBJ2-2 | TRBV6-5 | .
TGTGCCAGCAGTTCTTTAAGACGGTTGCTTGAGCAGTTCTTC | CASSSLRRLLEQFF | . | TRBJ2-1 | TRBV28 | many
TGTGCCAGCAGCGGAGGTTGGGTCCAAGAGACCCAGTACTTC | CASSGGWVQETQYF | . | TRBJ2-5 | TRBV2 | .